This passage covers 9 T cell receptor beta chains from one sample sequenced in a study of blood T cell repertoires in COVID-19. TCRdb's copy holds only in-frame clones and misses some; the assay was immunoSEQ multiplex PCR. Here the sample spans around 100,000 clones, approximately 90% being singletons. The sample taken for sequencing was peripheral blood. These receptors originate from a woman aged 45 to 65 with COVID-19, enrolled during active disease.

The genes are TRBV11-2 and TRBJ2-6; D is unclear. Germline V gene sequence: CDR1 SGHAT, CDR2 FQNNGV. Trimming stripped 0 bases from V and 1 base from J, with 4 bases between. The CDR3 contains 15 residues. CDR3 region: CASSLESSGANVLTF. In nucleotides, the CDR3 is TGTGCCAGCAGCTTAGAGTCGTCTGGGGCCAACGTCCTGACTTTC.

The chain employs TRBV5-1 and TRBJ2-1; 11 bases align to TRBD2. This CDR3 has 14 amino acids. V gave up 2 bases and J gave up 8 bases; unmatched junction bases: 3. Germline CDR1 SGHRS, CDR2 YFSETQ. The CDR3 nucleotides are TGCGCCAGCAGCTTTAGCGGGGGGGTCGATGAGCAGTTCTTC. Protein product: CASSFSGGVDEQFF.

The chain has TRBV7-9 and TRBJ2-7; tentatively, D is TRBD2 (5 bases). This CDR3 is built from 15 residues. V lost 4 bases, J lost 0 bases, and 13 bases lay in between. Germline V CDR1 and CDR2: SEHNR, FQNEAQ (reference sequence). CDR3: CASSSEGSPSYEQYF. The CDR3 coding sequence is TGTGCCAGCAGCTCAGAGGGCAGTCCCTCCTACGAGCAGTACTTC.

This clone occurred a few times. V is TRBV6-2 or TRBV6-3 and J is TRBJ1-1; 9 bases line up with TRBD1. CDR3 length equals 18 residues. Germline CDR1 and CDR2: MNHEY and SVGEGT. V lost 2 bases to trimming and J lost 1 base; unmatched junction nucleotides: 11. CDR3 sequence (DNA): TGTGCCAGCAGTTACCCCGGGACAGGGATATACTCGAACACTGAAGCTTTCTTT. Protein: CASSYPGTGIYSNTEAFF.

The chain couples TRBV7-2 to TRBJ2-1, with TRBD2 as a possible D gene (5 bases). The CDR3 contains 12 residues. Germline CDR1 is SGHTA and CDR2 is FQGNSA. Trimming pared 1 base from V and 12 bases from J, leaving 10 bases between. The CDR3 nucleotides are TGTGCCAGCAGCTTAGTACGGACTGGGCAGTTCTTC. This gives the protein CASSLVRTGQFF.

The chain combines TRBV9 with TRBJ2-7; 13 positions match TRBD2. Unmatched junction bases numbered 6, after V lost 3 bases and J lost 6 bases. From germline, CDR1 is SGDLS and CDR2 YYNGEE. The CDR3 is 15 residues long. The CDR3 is CASSGKGLAGSEQYF. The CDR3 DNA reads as TGTGCCAGCAGCGGAAAGGGACTAGCGGGGTCCGAGCAGTACTTC.

The CDR3 DNA sequence: TGTGCCAGCAGCGAATCCGGGACAGTTACGTACCAAGAGACCCAGTACTTC. It is translated as CASSESGTVTYQETQYF. This sequence joins TRBV5-6 and TRBJ2-5, with 7 nucleotides matching TRBD1. The germline V gene encodes CDR1 SGHDT and CDR2 YYEEEE. With V trimmed by 4 bases and J by 0 bases, 12 bases remained unmatched. This CDR3 comprises 17 residues.

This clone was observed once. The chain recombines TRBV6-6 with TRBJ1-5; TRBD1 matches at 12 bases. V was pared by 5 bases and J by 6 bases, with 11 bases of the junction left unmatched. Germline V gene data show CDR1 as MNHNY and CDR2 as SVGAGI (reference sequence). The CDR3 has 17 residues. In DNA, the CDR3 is TGTGCCAGCAGTCCTACCCCTGGGACAGGGGGCACTCAGCCCCAGCATTTT. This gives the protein CASSPTPGTGGTQPQHF.

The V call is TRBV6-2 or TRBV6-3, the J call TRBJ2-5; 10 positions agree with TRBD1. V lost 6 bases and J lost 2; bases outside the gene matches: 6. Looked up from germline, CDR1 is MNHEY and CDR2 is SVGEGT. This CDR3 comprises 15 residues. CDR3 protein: CASSRRTGGQETQYF. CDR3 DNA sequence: TGTGCCAGCAGCCGACGGACAGGGGGGCAAGAGACCCAGTACTTC.